These 9 T cell receptor beta chains share one sample of origin, sequenced in a study of a mutant IDH1 vaccine in newly diagnosed glioma. Noted time point: week 11, during vaccination. Vaccine doses each comprised 300 ug of mutant IDH1 20-mer peptide, with topical imiquimod. Libraries were prepared by immunoSEQ multiplex PCR; TCRdb keeps only in-frame clonotypes and omits some of them. The sample yields 95,000 to 120,000 clones, approximately 87% seen once. Antigens for these TCRs are unknown. The starting material was PBMCs, obtained from a glioma patient whose treatment included an IDH1 peptide vaccine. Every receptor here comes from a woman between 45 and 60 years old with glioma.

The chain employs TRBV4-1 and TRBJ2-3; no clear D. The V gene lost 1 base and the J gene lost 6 bases, with 14 bases spanning the gap. CDR1 is MGHRA, CDR2 YSYEKL, per germline. The CDR3 is 15 amino acids. The CDR3 loop reads CASSQGSRSSDTQYF. The CDR3 DNA is TGCGCCAGCAGCCAAGGGTCGCGCAGCTCTGATACGCAGTATTTT.

The rearrangement joins TRBV2 to TRBJ2-7; no reliable D call. This CDR3 has 11 residues. Germline assignment: CDR1 SNHLY and CDR2 FYNNEI. Trimming took 4 bases from V and 6 from J, leaving 7 bases between them. The DNA of the CDR3 is TGTGCCAGCAGTGGGTATGGCGAGCAGTACTTC. It specifies CASSGYGEQYF. Together with reference TRBV2 and TRBJ2-7, the CDR3 gives the full variable domain: EPEVTQTPSHQVTQMGQEVILRCVPISNHLYFYWYRQILGQKVEFLVSFYNNEISEKSEIFDDQFSVERPDGSNFTLKIRSTKLEDSAMYFCASSGYGEQYFGPGTRLTVT.

The chain links TRBV18 to TRBJ2-7; 9 nucleotides agree with TRBD2. J gave up 2 bases and V 0 bases, and 5 bases lay outside the gene matches. There are 16 residues in the CDR3. Per germline, CDR1 KGHSH and CDR2 LQKENI. As DNA, the CDR3 is TGTGCCAGCTCACCACCAAGGGAGCGGGGGGCCTACGAGCAGTACTTC. Translating gives CASSPPRERGAYEQYF.

CDR3 nucleotide sequence: TGTGCCAGCAGCTTCCAGGGAGGTCAGCCCCAGCATTTT. Translated: CASSFQGGQPQHF. The chain uses TRBV7-2 and TRBJ1-5; maybe TRBD1 (5 bases). This CDR3 contains 13 residues. Germline V gene sequence: CDR1 SGHTA, CDR2 FQGNSA. Between the trimmed V and J ends, which lost 3 bases and 6 bases, there was a span of 9 bases.

V and J are TRBV15 and TRBJ1-2; 7 nucleotides align to TRBD1. The trim removed 0 bases at V and 10 bases at J, leaving 5 bases unmatched. Germline values: CDR1 LNHNV, CDR2 YYDKDF (reference sequence). This CDR3 comprises 13 residues. The CDR3 sequence is CATSRETGIDYTF. The CDR3 DNA sequence: TGTGCCACCAGCAGAGAGACAGGGATAGACTACACCTTC.

The rearrangement joins TRBV7-3 to TRBJ2-1; the match to TRBD2 covers 9 bases. The CDR3 contains 15 residues. Per germline, CDR1 SGHTA and CDR2 FQGTGA. The V segment lost 2 bases and the J segment 6 bases; nucleotides outside the gene matches: 5. The CDR3 reads CASSLGREGPNEQFF. DNA for the CDR3: TGTGCCAGCAGCTTAGGGCGGGAGGGGCCCAATGAGCAGTTCTTC.

V usage is TRBV7-8 and J usage is TRBJ2-2; D possibly corresponds to TRBD2 (6 bases). Germline V CDR1 and CDR2: SGHVS, FQNEAQ. The V and J ends lost 2 bases and 8 bases respectively, with 12 bases between them. The CDR3 contains 14 residues. The CDR3 sequence: CASSLQRVGGELFF. CDR3 DNA sequence: TGTGCCAGCAGCTTACAGCGGGTGGGTGGGGAGCTGTTTTTT.

The V call is TRBV9, the J call TRBJ2-1; D gene uncertain. In germline, CDR1 is SGDLS, CDR2 YYNGEE. The germline V and J ends were trimmed by 0 bases and 5 bases, with 9 bases remaining between them. This CDR3 region has 14 residues. CDR3 sequence: CASSVDSANNEQFF. CDR3 sequence (DNA): TGTGCCAGCAGCGTAGATTCAGCCAACAATGAGCAGTTCTTC.

The J gene is TRBJ1-5, the V gene TRBV5-6; D is possibly TRBD1 (5 bases). This CDR3 is built from 14 residues. V was shortened by 2 bases and J by 3 bases, with 9 bases between the two germline ends. The germline V gene has CDR1 SGHDT and CDR2 YYEEEE. CDR3 loop: CASSFLGTNQPQHF. Here the CDR3 DNA reads TGTGCCAGCAGCTTTCTCGGGACCAATCAGCCCCAGCATTTT.